This TCR beta chain was identified in a study of PD-1 blockade in classical Hodgkin lymphoma (dated by TCRdb to the early 2020s). Background on the whole study: Nivolumab dosing was 3 mg/kg intravenously every 2 weeks, continuing until either disease progression or unacceptable toxicity. A peripheral blood immune signature of response to PD-1 blockade in classical Hodgkin lymphoma was defined using TCR beta sequencing and CyTOF. Points the paper makes about the study in general: Trial patients with a complete response had baseline diversity similar to that of newly diagnosed patients, while partial responders and progressors had significantly lower diversity. Baseline TCR diversity was reported to be lower in newly diagnosed patients than in healthy donors, and even lower in relapsed/refractory patients. The study was limited to a single clinical trial cohort, and causes of repertoire differences, possibly disease activity or prior therapy, remained undefined. Patients starting nivolumab less than 1 year after ASCT had lower diversity and were excluded from later analyses to avoid confounding by immune reconstitution. By C4D1, a significant rise was seen in CD4+ TCR diversity but not in CD8+ TCR diversity (p=0.0027 vs p=0.16), and the rise was most apparent among complete responders (p=0.02).

The Qiagen DNeasy kit was used to extract genomic DNA from unsorted PBMCs and from the negatively selected CD4+ and CD8+ fractions. Amplification of TCR beta CDR3 regions was done by immunoSEQ multiplex PCR with primers that anneal to V and J segments. Amplification bias was minimized using a synthetic immune receptor repertoire, and residual bias was removed computationally after sequencing. The study's processing was this. Repertoire diversity was quantified as the Shannon entropy index using custom Python scripts. Unsorted, CD4+ and CD8+ repertoires were examined separately, except in combined analyses, for which CD4+ and CD8+ sequences were merged in silico. Clonal expansion was defined as a frequency increase of at least 2-fold after treatment compared with C1D1, and clones undetected at baseline were assigned a pseudocount of 0.5. Clones with 0 or 1 copy at C1D1 were defined as singleton clones, while clones with 2 or more copies were defined as non-singleton clones. Clones expanded in unsorted samples were labelled as CD4+, CD8+ or unknown by matching protein sequences in sorted samples from the same patient. Wilcoxon tests were applied to paired samples to test diversity changes from C1D1 to C4D1. TCRdb provides this immuneACCESS table in a form limited to in-frame rearrangements. Some clones are lacking; in checked studies, under half of them reflect an unresolved V gene, and why the rest are absent is not known. V and J calls and clone size come straight from that table; D and trimming were deduced from the DNA. The sample records some 93,000 clones, over 75% of which are singletons. Of the sample, 9.4% falls within the top ten clones.

What the time point label conveys for this sample: cycle 4 day 1 (C4D1), after more than five weeks of nivolumab. Relapse after autologous stem cell transplantation had occurred in all trial patients, and cohorts A, B and C were distinguished by prior brentuximab vedotin exposure. The trial cohort included around 60 patients with relapsed/refractory classical Hodgkin lymphoma, and each patient had a best overall response of complete response, partial response or progressive disease. Trial patients were treated with single-agent nivolumab in the multi-cohort phase II CheckMate 205 trial. An independent review committee assessed best overall response by applying the 2007 International Working Group response criteria. Trial PBMCs were collected immediately before nivolumab initiation (C1D1) and during therapy at cycle 2 day 1 and cycle 4 day 1. Peripheral blood was collected in 8 mL Vacutainer Cell Preparation Tubes, from which PBMCs were isolated by centrifugation and then cryopreserved.

Comments on this clone: What this receptor recognizes is not known. Per-base quality was not reported, and no clone a single base away is much larger than it.

The sequence derives from a human donor with classical Hodgkin lymphoma. The sequencing used peripheral blood mononuclear cells (PBMCs), collected before the fourth cycle of nivolumab.

The CDR3 protein sequence reads: CASSFQANYGYTF. The nucleotide sequence is given as TGTGCCAGCAGCTTCCAGGCTAACTATGGCTACACCTTC. The chain employs TRBV7-2 and TRBJ1-2, with no reliable assignment of the D segment. Taken from cysteine to phenylalanine, the CDR3 has 13 residues. Only CDR3 DNA remains: 39 bases, in frame from the first base. The V and J ends are trimmed by 3 bases and 0 bases, leaving 5 bases between them. The germline V gene encodes CDR1 SGHTA and CDR2 FQGNSA.